A selection of T cell receptor beta chains follows, all from one sample in a study of blood T cell repertoires in COVID-19. This table comes from immunoSEQ multiplex PCR, and its TCRdb copy is limited to in-frame clones, with some not included. The sample records 190,000 or so clones, 94% being singletons. Sequencing was carried out using peripheral blood. The receptors originated from a man aged 30 to 39 with COVID-19, enrolled during active disease. Both conserved end residues are part of each CDR3. The D gene is left open where the match is weak. Clone size is shown for a subset of rows, as once, few, many or a class of expanded clone.

v_call,j_call,d_call,clone_size,cdr3_aa,cdr3_nt
TRBV5-1,TRBJ2-1,.,.,CASSSHVPNEQFF,TGCGCCAGCAGCTCCCATGTCCCCAATGAGCAGTTCTTC
TRBV27,TRBJ1-6,.,.,CASSLNWGVGSPLHF,TGTGCCAGCAGTCTGAATTGGGGGGTAGGTTCACCCCTCCACTTT
TRBV3-1/TRBV3-2,TRBJ2-7,.,.,CASSQDLVRSGYEQYF,TGTGCCAGCAGCCAAGATCTGGTCAGGTCCGGCTACGAGCAGTACTTC
TRBV6-1,TRBJ1-5,TRBD1,once,CASSELRDSLSNQPQHF,TGTGCCAGCAGTGAATTGAGGGACAGCCTTAGCAATCAGCCCCAGCATTTT
TRBV3-1/TRBV3-2,TRBJ2-1,TRBD2,.,CASSQDSWLAAVTGEQFF,TGTGCCAGCAGCCAAGATTCGTGGCTAGCGGCCGTAACGGGTGAGCAGTTCTTC
TRBV11-1,TRBJ2-6,.,.,CASSLGASGANVLTF,TGTGCCAGCAGCCTTGGAGCCTCTGGGGCCAACGTCCTGACTTTC
TRBV2,TRBJ2-5,.,.,CASSAVQETQYF,TGTGCCAGCAGTGCAGTCCAAGAGACCCAGTACTTC
TRBV11-2,TRBJ2-7,TRBD2,.,CASSVGGGPYEQYF,TGTGCCAGCAGCGTGGGGGGGGGACCCTACGAGCAGTACTTC
TRBV19,TRBJ1-1,TRBD1,.,CASIPRTGMNTEAFF,TGTGCCAGTATTCCTAGGACAGGCATGAACACTGAAGCTTTCTTT
TRBV7-9,TRBJ2-7,TRBD1,.,CASSQGLPGQGRYEQYF,TGTGCCAGCAGCCAAGGATTACCGGGACAGGGACGATACGAGCAGTACTTC
TRBV18,TRBJ1-1,.,.,CASSPDRGEVGEAFF,TGTGCCAGCTCACCAGACCGGGGGGAAGTGGGTGAAGCTTTCTTT
TRBV6-1,TRBJ2-7,.,once,CASSETWHYEQYF,TGTGCCAGCAGTGAAACGTGGCACTACGAGCAGTACTTC
TRBV7-6,TRBJ1-1,TRBD1,.,CASSPRDRANTEAFF,TGTGCCAGCAGCCCACGGGACAGGGCTAACACTGAAGCTTTCTTT
TRBV6-5,TRBJ1-2,TRBD1,.,CASSYTRQGLVQGYTF,TGTGCCAGCAGTTACACCAGACAGGGCCTAGTCCAGGGCTACACCTTC
TRBV5-1,TRBJ2-5,.,.,CASSLSGEETQYF,TGCGCCAGCAGCTTAAGCGGAGAAGAGACCCAGTACTTC
TRBV2,TRBJ1-5,TRBD1,.,CASSKDRGQHQPQHF,TGTGCCAGCAGTAAGGACAGGGGCCAACATCAGCCCCAGCATTTT
TRBV2,TRBJ1-6,TRBD1,.,CASRFRDRPSPLHF,TGTGCCAGCAGATTCCGGGACAGGCCCTCACCCCTCCACTTT
TRBV29-1,TRBJ2-3,TRBD1,.,CSVEGDRDRSTDTQYF,TGCAGCGTTGAAGGGGACAGGGATCGGAGCACAGATACGCAGTATTTT
TRBV3-1/TRBV3-2,TRBJ1-6,TRBD1,.,CASSFWTGNSPLHF,TGTGCCAGCAGCTTTTGGACAGGGAATTCACCCCTCCACTTT
TRBV24-1,TRBJ2-2,.,.,CATSDHSGGTGELFF,TGTGCCACCAGTGATCATTCAGGGGGGACCGGGGAGCTGTTTTTT
TRBV7-3,TRBJ1-2,.,.,CASSLFNLAGFTF,TGTGCCAGCAGCTTATTTAATCTCGCAGGGTTTACCTTC
TRBV2,TRBJ1-2,TRBD1,.,CASSDGQGRGYTF,TGTGCCAGCAGTGACGGACAGGGAAGGGGCTACACCTTC
TRBV2,TRBJ1-2,TRBD1,.,CASSLEGARNGYTF,TGTGCCAGCTCTCTTGAGGGGGCGCGAAATGGCTACACCTTC
TRBV11-2,TRBJ1-1,.,.,CASSFEVPGHLPMNTEAFF,TGTGCCAGCAGCTTTGAGGTTCCAGGGCACCTTCCAATGAACACTGAAGCTTTCTTT
TRBV5-5,TRBJ2-2,TRBD2,.,CASSPRAGGGTGELFF,TGTGCCAGCAGCCCTCGGGCGGGGGGAGGCACCGGGGAGCTGTTTTTT
TRBV18,TRBJ1-1,TRBD1,once,CASTTGLNTEAFF,TGTGCCAGTACGACAGGGTTGAACACTGAAGCTTTCTTT
TRBV19,TRBJ1-5,.,.,CASSISQYSNQPQHF,TGTGCCAGTAGTATATCCCAGTATAGCAATCAGCCCCAGCATTTT
TRBV5-4,TRBJ1-3,.,once,CASSRPGTSGNTIYF,TGTGCCAGCAGCCGTCCCGGGACATCTGGAAACACCATATATTTT
TRBV12-5,TRBJ1-2,.,.,CASGSFGGVDNYGYTF,TGTGCTAGTGGTTCGTTTGGAGGGGTGGATAACTATGGCTACACCTTC
TRBV10-3,TRBJ2-2,TRBD2,.,CAISVPLGERGGLTGELFF,TGTGCCATCAGTGTCCCCCTCGGGGAGCGGGGGGGCCTCACCGGGGAGCTGTTTTTT
TRBV9,TRBJ1-5,.,.,CASSSQGWPQHF,TGTGCCAGCAGCTCCCAGGGTTGGCCCCAGCATTTT
TRBV7-9,TRBJ1-1,.,.,CASSSGLSEAFF,TGTGCCAGCAGCTCGGGACTGTCTGAAGCTTTCTTT
TRBV5-1,TRBJ1-1,.,.,CASSRSTGLGTEAFF,TGCGCCAGCAGCCGCTCCACAGGGTTGGGCACTGAAGCTTTCTTT
TRBV6-5,TRBJ1-1,.,.,CASSRSGDGTEAFF,TGTGCCAGCAGTAGGTCGGGGGATGGCACTGAAGCTTTCTTT
TRBV29-1,TRBJ1-5,.,.,CSVERLSNQPQHF,TGCAGCGTTGAACGACTGAGCAATCAGCCCCAGCATTTT
TRBV5-1,TRBJ1-2,.,once,CASSSGHSYGYTF,TGCGCCAGCAGCTCGGGACACTCCTATGGCTACACCTTC
TRBV29-1,TRBJ1-1,.,.,CSVGYRDGTEAFF,TGCAGCGTTGGATACAGGGATGGGACTGAAGCTTTCTTT
TRBV5-6,TRBJ1-6,.,few,CASSLAGRSPLHF,TGTGCCAGCAGCTTGGCAGGAAGGTCACCCCTCCACTTT
TRBV9,TRBJ2-7,.,.,CASSPAYEQYF,TGTGCCAGCAGCCCGGCCTACGAGCAGTACTTC
TRBV5-1,TRBJ1-2,.,.,CASSPGRGPDVYGYTF,TGCGCCAGCAGTCCTGGGAGGGGACCAGATGTTTATGGCTACACCTTC
TRBV7-3,TRBJ2-3,.,.,CASSQGITDTQYF,TGTGCCAGCAGCCAGGGGATTACAGATACGCAGTATTTT
TRBV29-1,TRBJ2-7,.,.,CSVGSEGYEQYF,TGCAGCGTTGGGAGCGAGGGCTACGAGCAGTACTTC
TRBV6-5,TRBJ1-2,TRBD1,.,CASTSDRAVVYGYTF,TGTGCCAGCACCTCCGACAGGGCTGTAGTCTATGGCTACACCTTC
TRBV9,TRBJ2-3,.,.,CASSVDRGTDTQYF,TGTGCCAGCAGCGTAGACAGGGGCACAGATACGCAGTATTTT
TRBV10-1,TRBJ1-2,.,few,CASSESRNGGGYTF,TGCGCCAGCAGTGAGTCGAGGAACGGGGGAGGCTACACCTTC
TRBV19,TRBJ1-5,.,.,CASSSDRRSNQPQHF,TGTGCCAGTAGTAGCGACAGGAGGAGCAATCAGCCCCAGCATTTT
TRBV4-2,TRBJ1-5,.,.,CASSQEQGSNQPQHF,TGTGCCAGCAGCCAAGAACAGGGCAGCAATCAGCCCCAGCATTTT
TRBV7-7,TRBJ2-7,TRBD1,.,CASSSTGQGFLEQYF,TGTGCCAGCAGCTCAACGGGACAGGGCTTTCTCGAGCAGTACTTC
TRBV6-5,TRBJ1-3,.,.,CATSGGDTIYF,TGTGCCACCTCGGGGGGGGACACCATATATTTT
TRBV5-4,TRBJ2-4,.,once,CASSLGGGAKNIQYF,TGTGCCAGCAGCTTGGGAGGTGGGGCCAAAAACATTCAGTACTTC
TRBV12-3/TRBV12-4,TRBJ2-7,.,.,CASSPIIDGEQYF,TGTGCCAGCAGTCCCATTATTGACGGGGAGCAGTACTTC
TRBV6-2/TRBV6-3,TRBJ2-5,.,.,CASSRPPGQALAQYF,TGTGCCAGCAGCCGACCCCCGGGACAAGCCTTAGCCCAGTACTTC
TRBV18,TRBJ1-1,TRBD1,.,CASSEGTANTEAFF,TGTGCCAGCTCTGAGGGGACAGCGAACACTGAAGCTTTCTTT
TRBV19,TRBJ1-4,.,once,CATSDSTTNEKLFF,TGTGCCACCTCGGACAGCACAACTAATGAAAAACTGTTTTTT
TRBV15,TRBJ2-7,TRBD2,.,CATSRARTSGTSYEQYF,TGTGCCACCAGCAGAGCCCGGACTAGCGGAACCTCCTACGAGCAGTACTTC
TRBV6-5,TRBJ1-2,.,.,CASRIRGVDGYTF,TGTGCCAGCAGGATCAGGGGTGTGGATGGCTACACCTTC
TRBV28,TRBJ1-2,.,.,CASSPSSIYGYTF,TGTGCCAGCAGTCCTAGTTCTATCTATGGCTACACCTTC
TRBV5-6,TRBJ2-7,.,.,CASSLDAREWEQYF,TGTGCCAGCAGCTTGGACGCCAGGGAATGGGAGCAGTACTTC
TRBV5-1,TRBJ1-1,TRBD1,.,CASSSGQGVTEAFF,TGCGCCAGCAGCAGCGGACAGGGGGTGACTGAAGCTTTCTTT
TRBV11-1,TRBJ1-1,.,.,CASSLARRNTEAFF,TGTGCCAGCAGCTTAGCTAGGAGGAACACTGAAGCTTTCTTT